This T cell receptor (beta chain) was observed in a study of blood T cell repertoires in COVID-19. Study details: Samples came from the United States, Italy and Spain, spanning acute and convalescent COVID-19. PBMCs, B-cell-depleted T cells, or T cells provided the cDNA or gDNA that made up the material.

Per the study methods: Reference gene primers were amplified, and this amplification served to estimate nucleated cell counts. Profiled with immunoSEQ multiplex PCR; TCRdb holds only in-frame clones, not every one. The V and J calls and clone size are taken from that table; D and trimming were inferred from the DNA. The top ten hold less than 35% of the sample, which has under 35,000 clones, around 80% seen once. The CDR3 runs to 16 residues. The germline CDR1 and CDR2 sequences are KGHSH and LQKENI. With V trimmed by 4 bases and J by 2 bases, 7 bases remained unmatched. This clonotype originated in a man at least 80 years old with acute or convalescent COVID-19. The material sequenced was peripheral blood. This chain uses TRBV18 with TRBJ2-3; 9 nucleotides line up with TRBD1. In DNA form, the CDR3 reads TGTGCCAGCTCACTACAGGGGGCCACACCCACAGATACGCAGTATTTT. Translating gives CASSLQGATPTDTQYF.